This T cell receptor beta chain was recorded in a study of CD8 T cells in ankylosing spondylitis. This clonotype was observed at least ten times. Its target is unknown. Study observations and caveats: Matched synovial fluid from ankylosing spondylitis patients was reported to be enriched for disease-linked clones.

Germline loops: CDR1 ENHRY, CDR2 SYGVKD. V was trimmed by 3 bases and J by 1 base, leaving 12 bases between them. The CDR3 contains 15 residues. Researchers built TCR beta libraries using quantitative 5'-RACE with molecular barcodes. TCRdb used MiXCR to reprocess the 5' RACE reads, holding one entry per CDR3 protein. There are approximately 290,000 distinct CDR3 sequences in the sample; less than 25% occur only once, and roughly 4% lies in the top ten. The chain carries TRBV10-3 and TRBJ1-2; TRBD1 might be the D (5 bases). The clonotype originates from a female donor with ankylosing spondylitis or in good health (not recorded which). Sequenced: blood, either unsorted or a sorted T cell fraction (not recorded which). Here the CDR3 DNA reads TGTGCCATCAGTGATGAGGGGCGATTTAACTATGGCTACACCTTC. Its protein is CAISDEGRFNYGYTF.